Following are 10 T cell receptor beta chains from one sample sequenced in a study of CD4+ T cells in melanoma. The table came from immunoSEQ multiplex PCR; TCRdb's copy has only in-frame clones and leaves some out. The data hold around 110,000 clones, with 92% observed a single time. The sample taken for sequencing was peripheral blood. These receptors were obtained from a human donor with melanoma.

This sequence joins TRBV19 and TRBJ1-2; unclear D gene. The V gene's germline CDR1 is LNHDA and CDR2 SQIVND (reference sequence). This CDR3 contains 12 residues. V was pared by 3 bases and J by 3 bases, with 5 bases between. CDR3 in amino acids: CASSIEDYGYTF. Written as DNA, the CDR3 is TGTGCCAGTAGTATTGAGGACTATGGCTACACCTTC.

This clone came up once. In nucleotides, the CDR3 is TGCGCCAGCAGCTTGAACGCGGGGACAGGAAAAAATTCACCCCTCCACTTT. It codes for CASSLNAGTGKNSPLHF. The rearrangement uses TRBV5-1 and TRBJ1-6; 8 nucleotides match TRBD1. This CDR3 is 17 amino acids long. Trimming cost V 1 base and J 7 bases; bases outside gene matches: 10. The germline V gene has CDR1 SGHRS and CDR2 YFSETQ.

The rearrangement uses TRBV27 and TRBJ2-2; the match to TRBD2 covers 15 bases. The CDR3 spans 18 residues. Trimming removed 6 bases from V and 5 bases from J; junction bases left unmatched: 10. In germline, CDR1 is MNHEY, CDR2 SMNVEV (reference sequence). CDR3 DNA sequence: TGTGCCAGCAGAAGGACTAGCGGGAGGGCCGGGGTGACCGGGGAGCTGTTTTTT. It codes for CASRRTSGRAGVTGELFF.

This chain uses TRBV9 with TRBJ1-2, with 7 bases aligning to TRBD1. This CDR3 spans 16 amino acids. Germline lookup yields CDR1 SGDLS and CDR2 YYNGEE. V was pared by 0 bases and J by 5 bases, with 10 bases of the junction left unmatched. The CDR3 bases are TGTGCCAGCAGCGTAGGGAGGACAGGTCGGGATTATGGCTACACCTTC. Protein sequence: CASSVGRTGRDYGYTF. Based on the CDR3 plus reference TRBV9 and TRBJ1-2, the full variable domain is DSGVTQTPKHLITATGQRVTLRCSPRSGDLSVYWYQQSLDQGLQFLIQYYNGEERAKGNILERFSAQQFPDLHSELNLSSLELGDSALYFCASSVGRTGRDYGYTFGSGTRLTVV.

This clone has a single count. The chain uses TRBV19 and TRBJ2-1, with D maybe TRBD1 (6 bases). Trimming pared 4 bases from V and 4 bases from J, leaving 8 bases between. The germline CDR1 and CDR2 sequences are LNHDA and SQIVND (reference sequence). The CDR3 totals 13 residues. CDR3 loop: CASSSDRYNEQFF. In DNA, the CDR3 is TGTGCCAGTAGTAGCGACAGGTACAATGAGCAGTTCTTC. Full variable domain (missing parts from reference TRBV19 and TRBJ2-1): DGGITQSPKYLFRKEGQNVTLSCEQNLNHDAMYWYRQDPGQGLRLIYYSQIVNDFQKGDIAEGYSVSREKKESFPLTVTSAQKNPTAFYLCASSSDRYNEQFFGPGTRLTVL.

The rearrangement uses TRBV4-2 and TRBJ1-4; D ambiguous. The V end was cut by 0 bases, the J end by 7 bases, with 9 bases between. Germline V gene lookup returns CDR1 LGHNA and CDR2 YNFKEQ. This CDR3 has 14 residues. The CDR3 bases are TGTGCCAGCAGCCAAGAATATTCGGGTGAAAAACTGTTTTTT. It is translated as CASSQEYSGEKLFF.

The chain carries TRBV9 and TRBJ2-2, with D maybe TRBD1 (6 bases). There are 13 residues in the CDR3. Per the germline V gene, CDR1 is SGDLS and CDR2 is YYNGEE. The ends were cut back, 9 bases at V and 2 bases at J, with 11 bases in the middle. CDR3 in DNA: TGTGCCACCTCGGACAGAAACACCGGGGAGCTGTTTTTT. Amino acids: CATSDRNTGELFF.

This clone appeared a single time. The chain uses TRBV7-2 and TRBJ1-5, with 7 bases that match TRBD1. V was clipped by 3 bases and J by 4 bases; unmatched bases: 9. Per germline, CDR1 SGHTA and CDR2 FQGNSA. This CDR3 region has 16 residues. The CDR3 coding sequence is TGTGCCAGCAGCTTGAATTGGGACAGTAGAAATCAGCCCCAGCATTTT. Translating it yields CASSLNWDSRNQPQHF.

V and J are TRBV7-2 and TRBJ2-5, with TRBD1 matching 7 bases. Per the germline V gene, CDR1 is SGHTA and CDR2 is FQGNSA. The CDR3 has 14 amino acids. Trimming cost V 5 bases and J 3 bases; bases outside gene matches: 6. This CDR3 reads CASSPAGTEETQYF. DNA for the CDR3: TGTGCCAGCAGCCCGGCCGGGACAGAAGAGACCCAGTACTTC.

V gene TRBV7-6 combines with J gene TRBJ2-3; tentative D call: TRBD2 (6 bases). Trimming removed 0 bases from V and 11 bases from J, with 24 bases in between. Per the germline V gene, CDR1 is SGHVS and CDR2 is FNYEAQ. CDR3 length equals 17 residues. This CDR3 is CASSLADLAGEAGGQYF. The CDR3 DNA sequence: TGTGCCAGCAGCTTAGCCGACCTTGCGGGCGAAGCCGGGGGGCAGTATTTT.